A single sample is the source of the 10 T cell receptor beta chains below, sequenced in a study of T-cell reconstitution after alpha-beta-depleted transplantation in children. Molecular barcoding with unique molecular identifiers was used for the TCRbeta library. MiXCR was run by TCRdb on the PCR reads, yielding one entry per CDR3 protein. The table lists roughly 500,000 distinct CDR3 sequences, 12% of them singletons. The sequencing here drew on PBMCs from the stem cell graft donor, taken from the stem cell graft. All receptors derive from a human donor who donated a stem cell graft to a child with combined immunodeficiency.

This clonotype has a handful of counts. This chain links TRBV29-1 with TRBJ2-1; the D is unclear. CDR3 size: 14 residues. The germline CDR1 and CDR2 sequences are SQVTM and ANQGSEA. V gave up 3 bases and J gave up 2 bases, with 11 bases separating them. The CDR3 sequence: CSVEEQETYNEQFF. The CDR3 DNA follows: TGCAGCGTTGAGGAGCAGGAGACCTACAATGAGCAGTTCTTC.

This clonotype was observed a few times. At one end the junction does not follow the germline gene, possibly because of a read error. The V gene is TRBV2, the J gene TRBJ1-5; 8 bases line up with TRBD1. This CDR3 contains 14 residues. Germline lookup yields CDR1 SNHLY and CDR2 FYNNEI. The CDR3 here is CASTEHRGNQPQHF. Here the CDR3 DNA reads TGTGCCAGCACTGAACACAGGGGGAATCAGCCCCAGCATTTT.

The V call is TRBV15, the J call TRBJ1-1; D unresolved. Trimming stripped 5 bases from V and 3 bases from J, with 7 bases between. There are 12 residues in the CDR3. Germline V lookup: CDR1 LNHNV, CDR2 YYDKDF (reference sequence). The CDR3: CATSGEYTEAFF. The CDR3 DNA sequence: TGTGCCACCAGCGGCGAGTACACTGAAGCTTTCTTT.

This clonotype was detected only a few times. The gene calls are TRBV21-1 and TRBJ2-7; the D call in the table, TRBD2, was not verified against the DNA. TRBV21-1 is a pseudogene. This CDR3 comprises 15 residues. The CDR3 protein is CASSKAGGRENEQYF. The DNA of the CDR3 is TGTGCCAGCAGCAAAGCGGGTGGGAGAGAGAACGAGCAGTACTTC.

This clonotype was detected only a few times. The chain uses TRBV12-3 or TRBV12-4 and TRBJ1-2, with 8 nucleotides matching TRBD1. Trimming cost V 5 bases and J 6 bases; bases outside gene matches: 11. The CDR3 totals 15 residues. CDR3 nucleotide sequence: TGTGCCAGCAGTGGCTCCGGGACAGGTTGGAATGGCTACACCTTC. Amino acid sequence: CASSGSGTGWNGYTF.

This clonotype was detected only a few times. The rearrangement uses TRBV2 and TRBJ2-1, with D possibly TRBD1 on 6 matching bases. V shed 7 bases and J shed 6 bases, with 19 bases lying between them. Germline CDR1 reads SNHLY; CDR2 reads FYNNEI. The CDR3 length is 15 residues. The CDR3 sequence: CASTLQGSAFNEQFF. The CDR3 DNA reads TGTGCCAGCACCCTACAGGGATCGGCGTTCAATGAGCAGTTCTTC.

In its sample, this clonotype was seen a few times. The chain recombines TRBV4-3 with TRBJ2-7; 7 positions agree with TRBD2. The CDR3 has 17 residues. V shed 2 bases, J shed 2 bases, and the junction held 12 bases outside the gene matches. Germline V CDR1 and CDR2: LGHNA, YSLEER. The CDR3 sequence is CASSQRYEGGRPYEQYF. In DNA form, the CDR3 reads TGCGCCAGCAGCCAACGGTATGAGGGAGGGCGGCCCTACGAGCAGTACTTC.

Many counts were recorded for this clonotype. The J gene is TRBJ2-3, the V gene TRBV5-6, with 11 bases identical to TRBD2. Germline loops: CDR1 SGHDT, CDR2 YYEEEE. The CDR3 has 16 residues. Unmatched junction bases numbered 5, after V lost 4 bases and J lost 1 base. CDR3 region: CASSKPGLAGTDTQYF. CDR3 coding DNA: TGTGCCAGCAGCAAACCGGGACTAGCGGGCACAGATACGCAGTATTTT.

This clonotype has just a few counts. The rearrangement joins TRBV4-3 to TRBJ2-2; D possibly matches TRBD1 or TRBD2 (6 bases each). Germline CDR1 LGHNA, CDR2 YSLEER. The CDR3 contains 20 residues. With 0 bases removed from V and 6 bases from J, the gap between germline ends came to 26 bases. The CDR3 region has the DNA TGCGCCAGCAGCCAAGACCTTGAGTTAGGGGAAGACGGGGGCCCCGGGGAGCTGTTTTTT. It codes for CASSQDLELGEDGGPGELFF.

This clonotype has a handful of counts. The chain recombines TRBV5-5 with TRBJ2-7, with a possible D match to TRBD2 (6 bases). The CDR3 is 15 residues long. Trimming cost V 4 bases and J 0 bases, with 14 bases left between them. Per germline, CDR1 SGHKS and CDR2 YYEKEE (reference sequence). CDR3 loop: CASSAGSISSYEQYF. Written as DNA, the CDR3 is TGTGCCAGCAGCGCGGGGTCCATAAGCTCCTACGAGCAGTACTTC.